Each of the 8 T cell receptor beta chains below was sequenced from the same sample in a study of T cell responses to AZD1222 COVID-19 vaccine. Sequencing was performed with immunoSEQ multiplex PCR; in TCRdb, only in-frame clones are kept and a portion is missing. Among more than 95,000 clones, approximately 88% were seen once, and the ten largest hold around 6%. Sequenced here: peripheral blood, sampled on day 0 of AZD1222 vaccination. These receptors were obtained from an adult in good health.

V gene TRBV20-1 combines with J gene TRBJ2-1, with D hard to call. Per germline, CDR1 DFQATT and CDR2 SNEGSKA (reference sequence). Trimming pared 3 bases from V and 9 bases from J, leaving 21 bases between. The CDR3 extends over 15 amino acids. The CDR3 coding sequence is TGCAGTGCTAGTCAGGAAGATGACCCCCTTTTTGAGCAGTTCTTC. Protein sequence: CSASQEDDPLFEQFF.

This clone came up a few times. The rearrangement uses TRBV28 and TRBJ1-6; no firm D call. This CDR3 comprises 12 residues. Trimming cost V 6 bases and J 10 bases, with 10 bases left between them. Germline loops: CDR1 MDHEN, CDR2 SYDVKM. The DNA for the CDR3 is TGTGCCAGCAGCCTTAGAAGATCACCCCTCCACTTT. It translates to CASSLRRSPLHF.

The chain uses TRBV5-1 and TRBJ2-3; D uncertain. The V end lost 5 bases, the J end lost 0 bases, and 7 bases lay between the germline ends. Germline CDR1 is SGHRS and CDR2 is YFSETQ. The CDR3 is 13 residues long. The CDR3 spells CASRGVSTDTQYF. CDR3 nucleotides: TGCGCCAGCAGGGGCGTGAGCACAGATACGCAGTATTTT.

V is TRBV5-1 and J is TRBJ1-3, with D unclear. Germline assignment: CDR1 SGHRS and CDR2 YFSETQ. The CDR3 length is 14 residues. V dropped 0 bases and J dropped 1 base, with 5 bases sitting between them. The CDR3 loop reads CASSLVGSGNTIYF. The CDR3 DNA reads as TGCGCCAGCAGCTTGGTTGGTTCTGGAAACACCATATATTTT. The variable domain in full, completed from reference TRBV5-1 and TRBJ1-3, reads KAGVTQTPRYLIKTRGQQVTLSCSPISGHRSVSWYQQTPGQGLQFLFEYFSETQRNKGNFPGRFSGRQFSNSRSEMNVSTLELGDSALYLCASSLVGSGNTIYFGEGSWLTVV.

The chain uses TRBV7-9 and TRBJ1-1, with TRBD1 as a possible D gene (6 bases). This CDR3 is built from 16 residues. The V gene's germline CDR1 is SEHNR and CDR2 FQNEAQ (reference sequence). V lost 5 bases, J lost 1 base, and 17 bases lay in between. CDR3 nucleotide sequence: TGTGCCAGCAGCCGACGCACAAGGACAGCGAACACTGAAGCTTTCTTT. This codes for CASSRRTRTANTEAFF.

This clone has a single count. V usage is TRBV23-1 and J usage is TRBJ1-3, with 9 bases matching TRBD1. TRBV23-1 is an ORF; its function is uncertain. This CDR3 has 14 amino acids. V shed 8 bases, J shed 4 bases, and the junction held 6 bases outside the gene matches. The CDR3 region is CASAGQGSGNTIYF. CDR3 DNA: TGCGCCAGCGCGGGACAGGGAAGCGGAAACACCATATATTTT.

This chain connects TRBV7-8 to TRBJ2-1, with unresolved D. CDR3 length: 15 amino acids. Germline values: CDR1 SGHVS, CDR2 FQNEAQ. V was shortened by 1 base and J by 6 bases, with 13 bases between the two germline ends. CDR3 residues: CASSLEGGTFNEQFF. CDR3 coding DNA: TGTGCCAGCAGCTTAGAGGGCGGTACGTTCAATGAGCAGTTCTTC.

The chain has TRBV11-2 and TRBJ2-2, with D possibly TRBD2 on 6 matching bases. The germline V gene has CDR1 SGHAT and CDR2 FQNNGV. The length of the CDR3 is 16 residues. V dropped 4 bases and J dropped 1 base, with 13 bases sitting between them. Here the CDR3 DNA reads TGTGCCAGCAGCTCTTACGGGGGACGGAACACCGGGGAGCTGTTTTTT. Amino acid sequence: CASSSYGGRNTGELFF.